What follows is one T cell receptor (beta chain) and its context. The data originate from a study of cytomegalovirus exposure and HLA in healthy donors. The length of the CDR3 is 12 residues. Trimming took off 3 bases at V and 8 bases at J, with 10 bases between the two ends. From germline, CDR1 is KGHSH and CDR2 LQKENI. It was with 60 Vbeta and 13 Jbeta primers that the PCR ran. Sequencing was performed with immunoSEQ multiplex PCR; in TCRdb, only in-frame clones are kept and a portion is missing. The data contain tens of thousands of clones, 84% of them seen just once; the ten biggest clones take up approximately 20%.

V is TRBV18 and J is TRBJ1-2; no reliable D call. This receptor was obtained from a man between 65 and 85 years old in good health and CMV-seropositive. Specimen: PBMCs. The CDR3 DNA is TGTGCCAGCTCACCTTATGAGGGAGGCTACACCTTC. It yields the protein CASSPYEGGYTF.